Listed below are T cell receptor beta chains from one sample, sequenced in a study of control samples from healthy donors and cancer patients. The protocol was immunoSEQ multiplex PCR, while the TCRdb copy is restricted to in-frame clones and leaves out a portion. The table includes 170,000 or so clones, roughly 89% detected once. Sequencing input: blood. The source is a woman in her 50s in good health. Both conserved end residues are part of each CDR3. D genes are given only for firm matches. Rows may omit the clone size; those that give it use once, few, many or a size class.

d_gene: -
v_gene: TRBV4-1
abundance: -
j_gene: TRBJ2-1
CDR3aa: CASSLPPSYNEQFF
CDR3nt: TGCGCCAGCAGCCTCCCCCCCTCCTACAATGAGCAGTTCTTC

d_gene: -
v_gene: TRBV29-1
abundance: once
j_gene: TRBJ1-2
CDR3aa: CSVERGEPGYTF
CDR3nt: TGCAGCGTGGAGCGGGGGGAGCCTGGCTACACCTTC

d_gene: -
v_gene: TRBV10-3
abundance: -
j_gene: TRBJ1-5
CDR3aa: CAISEPNQPQHF
CDR3nt: TGTGCCATCAGTGAGCCAAATCAGCCCCAGCATTTT

d_gene: -
v_gene: TRBV4-2
abundance: -
j_gene: TRBJ2-3
CDR3aa: CASSQVRRRWTAYTDTQYF
CDR3nt: TGTGCCAGCAGCCAAGTTCGAAGGCGGTGGACTGCATACACAGATACGCAGTATTTT

d_gene: -
v_gene: TRBV28
abundance: -
j_gene: TRBJ2-5
CDR3aa: CASSLLTKEETQYF
CDR3nt: TGTGCCAGCAGTTTATTAACAAAAGAAGAGACCCAGTACTTC

d_gene: -
v_gene: TRBV9
abundance: -
j_gene: TRBJ2-3
CDR3aa: CASGREDTQYF
CDR3nt: TGTGCCAGCGGCCGGGAAGATACGCAGTATTTT

d_gene: -
v_gene: TRBV19
abundance: -
j_gene: TRBJ1-6
CDR3aa: CASSTTGGSYNSPLHF
CDR3nt: TGTGCCAGTAGCACTACGGGCGGCTCCTATAATTCACCCCTCCACTTT

d_gene: -
v_gene: TRBV7-2
abundance: -
j_gene: TRBJ1-3
CDR3aa: CASSLANGNTIYF
CDR3nt: TGTGCCAGCAGCTTAGCGAATGGAAACACCATATATTTT

d_gene: TRBD2
v_gene: TRBV6-5
abundance: -
j_gene: TRBJ2-3
CDR3aa: CASSWRSGGSTDTQYF
CDR3nt: TGTGCCAGCAGTTGGAGAAGCGGGGGAAGCACAGATACGCAGTATTTT

d_gene: TRBD1
v_gene: TRBV15
abundance: once
j_gene: TRBJ2-2
CDR3aa: CATSKGQGAGAGELFF
CDR3nt: TGTGCCACCAGCAAGGGACAGGGGGCTGGCGCCGGGGAGCTGTTTTTT

d_gene: -
v_gene: TRBV4-1
abundance: -
j_gene: TRBJ2-3
CDR3aa: CASSQEGRDTQYF
CDR3nt: TGCGCCAGCAGCCAAGAGGGGAGGGATACGCAGTATTTT

d_gene: TRBD1
v_gene: TRBV19
abundance: -
j_gene: TRBJ1-6
CDR3aa: CASSAQGGGSPLHF
CDR3nt: TGTGCCAGTAGTGCACAGGGGGGCGGTTCACCCCTCCACTTT

d_gene: TRBD1
v_gene: TRBV5-1
abundance: -
j_gene: TRBJ1-1
CDR3aa: CASSWTGLGTEAFF
CDR3nt: TGCGCCAGCAGCTGGACAGGGTTGGGCACTGAAGCTTTCTTT

d_gene: TRBD2
v_gene: TRBV27
abundance: once
j_gene: TRBJ2-1
CDR3aa: CASSREGGPNQFF
CDR3nt: TGTGCCAGCAGCCGAGAGGGAGGGCCGAATCAGTTCTTC

d_gene: TRBD2
v_gene: TRBV3-1/TRBV3-2
abundance: few
j_gene: TRBJ2-1
CDR3aa: CASSLRSGRATNEQFF
CDR3nt: TGTGCCAGCAGCCTTAGAAGCGGGAGGGCCACAAATGAGCAGTTCTTC

d_gene: -
v_gene: TRBV15
abundance: once
j_gene: TRBJ1-4
CDR3aa: CATSRDMKIINEKLFF
CDR3nt: TGTGCCACCAGCAGAGACATGAAGATTATTAATGAAAAACTGTTTTTT

d_gene: -
v_gene: TRBV24-1
abundance: -
j_gene: TRBJ2-1
CDR3aa: CATSDFEGGEQFF
CDR3nt: TGTGCCACCAGTGATTTTGAGGGTGGGGAGCAGTTCTTC

d_gene: TRBD1
v_gene: TRBV6-2/TRBV6-3
abundance: -
j_gene: TRBJ1-2
CDR3aa: CASSYGGLRTGVSYGYTF
CDR3nt: TGTGCCAGCAGTTACGGGGGCTTGAGGACAGGGGTCTCCTATGGCTACACCTTC

d_gene: -
v_gene: TRBV4-2
abundance: -
j_gene: TRBJ2-1
CDR3aa: CASSQDPVAYNEQFF
CDR3nt: TGTGCCAGCAGCCAAGATCCTGTGGCCTACAATGAGCAGTTCTTC

d_gene: -
v_gene: TRBV7-3
abundance: -
j_gene: TRBJ2-1
CDR3aa: CASSMGLGSYNEQFF
CDR3nt: TGTGCCAGCAGCATGGGACTGGGTTCCTACAATGAGCAGTTCTTC

d_gene: TRBD1
v_gene: TRBV11-2
abundance: -
j_gene: TRBJ1-3
CDR3aa: CASSLVGTGVSRTGNTIYF
CDR3nt: TGTGCCAGCAGCTTAGTAGGGACAGGGGTCTCAAGGACTGGAAACACCATATATTTT

d_gene: -
v_gene: TRBV5-1
abundance: -
j_gene: TRBJ1-5
CDR3aa: CASSLTPDSDSNQPQHF
CDR3nt: TGCGCCAGCAGCTTAACCCCCGACAGTGATAGCAATCAGCCCCAGCATTTT

d_gene: TRBD2
v_gene: TRBV4-3
abundance: -
j_gene: TRBJ2-3
CDR3aa: CASSQEVGRGGTQYF
CDR3nt: TGCGCCAGCAGCCAAGAGGTTGGTCGGGGAGGGACGCAGTATTTT

d_gene: -
v_gene: TRBV7-2
abundance: -
j_gene: TRBJ1-2
CDR3aa: CASSLSQSGGYGYTF
CDR3nt: TGTGCCAGCAGCTTGTCCCAATCCGGAGGCTATGGCTACACCTTC

d_gene: -
v_gene: TRBV7-2
abundance: -
j_gene: TRBJ2-7
CDR3aa: CASSKGAVGYSYEQYF
CDR3nt: TGTGCCAGCAGCAAAGGGGCGGTTGGCTACTCCTACGAGCAGTACTTC

d_gene: -
v_gene: TRBV6-5
abundance: -
j_gene: TRBJ1-5
CDR3aa: CASIGQPQHF
CDR3nt: TGTGCCAGCATCGGACAGCCCCAGCATTTT

d_gene: -
v_gene: TRBV30
abundance: -
j_gene: TRBJ2-7
CDR3aa: CAWSVLDYYEQYF
CDR3nt: TGTGCCTGGAGTGTACTAGATTACTACGAGCAGTACTTC

d_gene: -
v_gene: TRBV24-1
abundance: -
j_gene: TRBJ2-2
CDR3aa: CATSVQGPGELFF
CDR3nt: TGTGCCACCAGTGTTCAGGGGCCCGGGGAGCTGTTTTTT

d_gene: TRBD1
v_gene: TRBV5-1
abundance: -
j_gene: TRBJ1-1
CDR3aa: CASSKGQVNTEAFF
CDR3nt: TGCGCCAGCAGCAAGGGACAGGTTAACACTGAAGCTTTCTTT

d_gene: TRBD1
v_gene: TRBV5-3
abundance: -
j_gene: TRBJ1-3
CDR3aa: CARSHRDSEYSGNTIYF
CDR3nt: TGTGCCAGAAGCCACCGGGACAGCGAATACTCTGGAAACACCATATATTTT

d_gene: TRBD2
v_gene: TRBV7-2
abundance: -
j_gene: TRBJ2-7
CDR3aa: CASSEQVGGGAYEQYF
CDR3nt: TGTGCCAGCAGCGAACAAGTGGGCGGGGGGGCCTACGAGCAGTACTTC

d_gene: -
v_gene: TRBV7-2
abundance: once
j_gene: TRBJ2-7
CDR3aa: CASSLGGGAPDEQYF
CDR3nt: TGTGCCAGCAGCTTAGGAGGTGGGGCTCCCGACGAGCAGTACTTC

d_gene: -
v_gene: TRBV27
abundance: -
j_gene: TRBJ2-7
CDR3aa: CASRLRDSAYEQYF
CDR3nt: TGTGCCAGCAGGCTCCGGGACTCAGCCTACGAGCAGTACTTC

d_gene: -
v_gene: TRBV7-6
abundance: few
j_gene: TRBJ1-5
CDR3aa: CASSRGTINQPQHF
CDR3nt: TGTGCCAGCAGTCGTGGGACCATTAATCAGCCCCAGCATTTT

d_gene: -
v_gene: TRBV7-2
abundance: once
j_gene: TRBJ1-3
CDR3aa: CASSQVPGGGNTIYF
CDR3nt: TGTGCCAGCAGCCAGGTCCCGGGGGGAGGAAACACCATATATTTT

d_gene: TRBD2
v_gene: TRBV4-3
abundance: -
j_gene: TRBJ2-7
CDR3aa: CASSHLTTSGITYEQYF
CDR3nt: TGCGCCAGCAGCCACCTGACGACTAGCGGGATTACCTACGAGCAGTACTTC